A selection of T cell receptor beta chains follows, all from one sample in a study of shared clonotypes between healthy human individuals. Some clones are missing from TCRdb's copy, which holds only in-frame ones; the method was immunoSEQ multiplex PCR. Among around 2.5 million clones listed, 80% to 95% were seen once. The sequencing input was naive CD4+ T cells from PBMCs. These receptors were collected from a man in his late teens or twenties in good health. Some clones in this sample may be carry-over from other donors' samples. Each CDR3 is given without its conserved first and last residue.

TRBV7-2,TRBJ2-7,ASSATSGRNYEQY
TRBV5-1,TRBJ2-1,ASSWRLAGGRYNEQF
TRBV9,TRBJ2-5,ASSPGSSQTQY
TRBV7-8,TRBJ1-5,ASSSRRQGVGNQPQH
TRBV6-5,TRBJ1-3,ASSRGTQGNTIY
TRBV21-1,TRBJ2-6,ASSNSAGANVLT
TRBV5-1,TRBJ2-5,ASSPFGNPQIRETQY
TRBV5-1,TRBJ2-5,ASSLDGQETQY
TRBV28,TRBJ1-3,ASSLLELAGNTIY
TRBV30,TRBJ2-7,AWSVGLVEY
TRBV30,TRBJ1-1,AWSVGVGTEAF
TRBV7-2,TRBJ2-1,ASSLRTSGILSYNEQF
TRBV6-6,TRBJ2-4,ASSYATGGIDIQY
TRBV29-1,TRBJ2-3,SVRGQGADTQY
TRBV19,TRBJ1-1,ASNDLGTEAF
TRBV7-2,TRBJ2-7,ASSPSGLEQY
TRBV28,TRBJ1-4,ASSPTGEANEKLF
TRBV6-6,TRBJ1-2,ASSYSGAGYT
TRBV4-2,TRBJ2-7,ASSQDASSGEQY
TRBV28,TRBJ2-3,ASSTDYTDTQY
TRBV5-1,TRBJ2-1,ASSLTGLSSYNEQF
TRBV6-1,TRBJ1-1,ASRRGRGADTEAF
TRBV7-3,TRBJ2-1,ASSIGGNEQF
TRBV7-3,TRBJ2-1,ASSLHDSGSSYNEQF
TRBV28,TRBJ1-1,ASSSSTGRAF
TRBV19,TRBJ1-1,ASSANRVLNTEAF
TRBV5-4,TRBJ2-2,ASSLGLGHGELF
TRBV5-1,TRBJ1-5,ASSLALGTQPQH
TRBV11-2,TRBJ2-3,ASSPGQGAPDTQY
TRBV5-4,TRBJ1-3,ASSPGTAGNTIY
TRBV5-1,TRBJ2-1,ASSQTTGNNEQF
TRBV9,TRBJ2-2,ASSVGSWGDTGELF
TRBV20-1,TRBJ2-3,SAHYTDTQY
TRBV6-1,TRBJ1-5,ASSPGQGRQPQH
TRBV5-1,TRBJ2-1,ASSLNPPNEQF
TRBV10-2,TRBJ2-5,ASSESGTEQETQY
TRBV30,TRBJ2-3,AWSSTAGGDTQY
TRBV28,TRBJ2-1,ASSSFGAGGAPGQF
TRBV5-5,TRBJ1-5,ASGMGARFSNQPQH
TRBV6-5,TRBJ2-1,ASSYLGEQF
TRBV2,TRBJ2-5,ASSSTSGTSGSSVETQY
TRBV28,TRBJ2-4,ASSLSGAKNIQY
TRBV11-2,TRBJ2-1,ASSFRRDSKNNEQF
TRBV6-1,TRBJ2-1,ASRLDTSYNEQF